One sample yielded the 17 T cell receptor beta chains listed below, sequenced in a study of blood T cell repertoires in COVID-19. Only in-frame clones appear in the TCRdb table, and some are missing; sequencing was by immunoSEQ multiplex PCR. Of 200,000 to 250,000 clones in the sample, roughly nine tenths were seen once. Material: peripheral blood. The receptors come from a woman aged 55-69 years who had recovered from COVID-19.

Details on this clone: The sample holds other DNA sequences that translate to the same CDR3. The chain carries TRBV28 and TRBJ1-5; 10 nucleotides agree with TRBD1. With V trimmed by 6 bases and J by 7 bases, 3 bases remained unmatched. Germline loops: CDR1 MDHEN, CDR2 SYDVKM. The CDR3 has 13 residues. The DNA for the CDR3 is TGTGCCAGCAGAAGACAGGGGGCCCAGCCCCAGCATTTT. This encodes CASRRQGAQPQHF.

J is TRBJ2-5 and V is TRBV9; tentative D call: TRBD2 (5 bases). Per germline, CDR1 SGDLS and CDR2 YYNGEE. V dropped 0 bases and J dropped 5 bases, with 11 bases sitting between them. This CDR3 region has 14 residues. This CDR3 reads CASSVDSSSETQYF. Written as DNA, the CDR3 is TGTGCCAGCAGCGTAGATTCTAGCTCGGAGACCCAGTACTTC.

The chain is built from TRBV9 and TRBJ2-1; 7 nucleotides line up with TRBD2. Trimming took 1 base from V and 4 from J; bases not matched to a gene: 5. The V gene's germline CDR1 is SGDLS and CDR2 YYNGEE. The CDR3 is made up of 15 amino acids. The CDR3 sequence is CASSVSGVGYNEQFF. The CDR3 DNA is TGTGCCAGCAGCGTAAGCGGGGTGGGATACAATGAGCAGTTCTTC.

This clone was observed once. V gene TRBV6-5 combines with J gene TRBJ2-3; TRBD1 aligns across 8 bases. Germline V gene data show CDR1 as MNHEY and CDR2 as SVGAGI. This CDR3 is 13 amino acids long. V shed 6 bases, J shed 4 bases, and the junction held 3 bases outside the gene matches. CDR3 sequence (DNA): TGTGCCAGCAGCAGACAGGGGCCAGATACGCAGTATTTT. Translated, it gives CASSRQGPDTQYF.

The chain is built from TRBV3-1 (or the pseudogene TRBV3-2) and TRBJ2-7, with a tentative D call TRBD1 (6 bases). There are 14 residues in the CDR3. Trimming cost V 4 bases and J 6 bases, with 16 bases left between them. Per germline, CDR1 LGHDT and CDR2 YNNKEL (reference sequence). The CDR3 protein is CASSPGDTSAEQYF. The DNA for the CDR3 is TGTGCCAGCAGCCCAGGGGACACCTCGGCCGAGCAGTACTTC.

The chain is built from TRBV3-1 (or the pseudogene TRBV3-2) and TRBJ2-3; 7 bases align to TRBD2. There are 18 residues in the CDR3. CDR1 is LGHDT, CDR2 YNNKEL, per germline (reference sequence). Unmatched junction bases numbered 13, after V lost 0 bases and J lost 4 bases. CDR3 in amino acids: CASSQETVKRGGADTQYF. In DNA form, the CDR3 reads TGTGCCAGCAGCCAAGAAACTGTTAAGCGGGGCGGGGCAGATACGCAGTATTTT.

The chain uses TRBV11-3 and TRBJ2-3; no firm D call. The CDR3 is 13 residues long. Per germline, CDR1 SGHNT and CDR2 YENEEA. V gave up 0 bases and J gave up 8 bases, with 9 bases separating them. DNA for the CDR3: TGTGCCAGCAGCTTAGAGCAACCGGGTACGCAGTATTTT. Its translation is CASSLEQPGTQYF. The entire variable domain, with the rest obtained from reference TRBV11-3 and TRBJ2-3, is as follows: EAGVVQSPRYKIIEKKQPVAFWCNPISGHNTLYWYLQNLGQGPELLIRYENEEAVDDSQLPKDRFSAERLKGVDSTLKIQPAELGDSAVYLCASSLEQPGTQYFGPGTRLTVL.

V and J are TRBV5-1 and TRBJ2-1, with D possibly being TRBD1 (5 bases). V shed 4 bases and J shed 5 bases, with 16 bases lying between them. CDR3 size: 15 residues. CDR1 SGHRS and CDR2 YFSETQ come from the germline V gene. CDR3: CASSLRAGRDNEQFF. CDR3 DNA: TGCGCCAGCAGCCTCCGGGCCGGCAGGGACAATGAGCAGTTCTTC.

This rearrangement joins TRBV7-9 to TRBJ2-2; TRBD2 agrees at 11 bases. This CDR3 spans 15 amino acids. The germline CDR1 and CDR2 sequences are SEHNR and FQNEAQ (reference sequence). V trimming: 5 bases; J trimming: 3 bases; junction bases outside the gene matches: 2. CDR3 sequence: CASSPSGGYTGELFF. In nucleotides, the CDR3 is TGTGCCAGCAGCCCTAGCGGGGGGTACACCGGGGAGCTGTTTTTT.

The J gene is TRBJ2-7, the V gene TRBV10-3; 9 bases are a match to TRBD1. The V gene's germline CDR1 is ENHRY and CDR2 SYGVKD. This CDR3 spans 14 amino acids. With 6 bases clipped from V and 4 bases from J, the junction kept 7 bases outside the gene matches. In DNA form, the CDR3 reads TGTGCCATCAGGGGGACAGGGATTGTTTACGAGCAGTACTTC. Translation: CAIRGTGIVYEQYF.

This clone showed up just once. The genes are TRBV7-9 and TRBJ1-2; D is perhaps TRBD1 (5 bases). The CDR3 extends over 15 amino acids. Trimming stripped 1 base from V and 8 bases from J, with 17 bases between. Per germline, CDR1 SEHNR and CDR2 FQNEAQ (reference sequence). This chain's CDR3 is CASSLVWAGNIGYTF. In DNA form, the CDR3 reads TGTGCCAGCAGCTTAGTATGGGCAGGGAATATAGGCTACACCTTC. The entire variable domain, with the rest obtained from reference TRBV7-9 and TRBJ1-2, is as follows: DTGVSQNPRHKITKRGQNVTFRCDPISEHNRLYWYRQTLGQGPEFLTYFQNEAQLEKSRLLSDRFSAERPKGSFSTLEIQRTEQGDSAMYLCASSLVWAGNIGYTFGSGTRLTVV.

The gene calls are TRBV15 and TRBJ2-3; tentative D call: TRBD1 (5 bases). Germline V CDR1 and CDR2: LNHNV, YYDKDF (reference sequence). The CDR3 runs 17 residues. Trimming pared 1 base from V and 2 bases from J, leaving 16 bases between. The CDR3: CATSRGFAGRSTDTQYF. The CDR3, as DNA: TGTGCCACCAGCAGAGGGTTTGCAGGGCGATCCACAGATACGCAGTATTTT.

V is TRBV29-1 and J is TRBJ2-2, with 10 positions matching TRBD2. Per the germline V gene, CDR1 is SQVTM and CDR2 is ANQGSEA. With V trimmed by 4 bases and J by 0 bases, 11 bases remained unmatched. This CDR3 region has 18 residues. Here the CDR3 DNA reads TGCAGCGTTGGGGTTGGGCTAGCGGGGGTCGCGAACACCGGGGAGCTGTTTTTT. It is translated as CSVGVGLAGVANTGELFF.

The chain couples TRBV2 to TRBJ2-7; D uncertain. This CDR3 comprises 12 residues. Trimming stripped 4 bases from V and 2 bases from J, with 6 bases between. Germline CDR1 SNHLY, CDR2 FYNNEI. CDR3 nucleotide sequence: TGTGCCAGCAGTGGGCAAACCTACGAGCAGTACTTC. Amino acids: CASSGQTYEQYF.

V and J are TRBV24-1 and TRBJ2-1; TRBD2 matches at 13 bases. The CDR3 covers 17 residues. J was trimmed by 4 bases and V by 3 bases; bases with no gene match: 5. Germline CDR1 reads KGHDR; CDR2 reads SFDVKD. CDR3 bases: TGTGCCACCAGTGATCCACTAGCGGGGGGGACGTACAATGAGCAGTTCTTC. Amino acids: CATSDPLAGGTYNEQFF.

The chain employs TRBV6-1 and TRBJ2-3; TRBD1 matches 7 bases. The CDR3 loop spans 17 amino acids. Germline CDR1 is MNHNS and CDR2 is SASEGT. The junction had 7 bases not matched to a gene; V was cut back by 1 base and J by 0 bases. This chain's CDR3 is CASSEEGGGYSTDTQYF. The CDR3, as DNA: TGTGCCAGCAGTGAAGAAGGGGGCGGTTATAGCACAGATACGCAGTATTTT.

For the CDR3, the DNA is TGTGCCAGCAGCGCTGGACAGGGATCCCTATGGAGCTACACCTTC. Its protein is CASSAGQGSLWSYTF. This chain joins TRBV9 and TRBJ1-2, with 8 bases aligning to TRBD1. This CDR3 has 15 residues. Trimming took 3 bases from V and 9 from J; bases not matched to a gene: 13. The germline V gene encodes CDR1 SGDLS and CDR2 YYNGEE. Drawing the rest from reference TRBV9 and TRBJ1-2, the complete variable domain is DSGVTQTPKHLITATGQRVTLRCSPRSGDLSVYWYQQSLDQGLQFLIQYYNGEERAKGNILERFSAQQFPDLHSELNLSSLELGDSALYFCASSAGQGSLWSYTFGSGTRLTVV.